Sequencing of this TCR beta chain was carried out in a study of beta chain features in type 1 diabetes. Findings and caveats of the study: Among patients, naive, central memory and Treg TCRB repertoires appeared more similar than among healthy donors. A moderate, significant TCRB CDR3 shortening appeared in type 1 diabetes across four CD4+ subsets.

Of the isolated RNA, all was reverse transcribed, and so the sequenced material was expressed TCRB transcripts. Clones were read by immunoSEQ multiplex PCR, and TCRdb kept only the in-frame ones, dropping some. The sample records 130,000 to 150,000 clones, about 8.7% being singletons. Regarding this clone: Its target is unknown.

The sequenced sample was central memory CD4+ T cells from blood. This receptor was taken from a man aged 18 to 35 in good health.

CDR3 nucleotides: TGTGCCAGCAGCTCACCCCGGGACAGGGGGGAGACCCAGTACTTC. Residues: CASSSPRDRGETQYF. This chain joins TRBV7-2 and TRBJ2-5; 11 nucleotides match TRBD1. Germline CDR1 SGHTA, CDR2 FQGNSA. The ends lost 4 bases at V and 5 bases at J; junction bases unmatched: 6. This CDR3 has 15 amino acids. The entire variable domain, with the rest obtained from reference TRBV7-2 and TRBJ2-5, is as follows: GAGVSQSPSNKVTEKGKDVELRCDPISGHTALYWYRQSLGQGLEFLIYFQGNSAPDKSGLPSDRFSAERTGGSVSTLTIQRTQQEDSAVYLCASSSPRDRGETQYFGPGTRLLVL.